The 12 T cell receptor beta chains reported below all come from one sample, sequenced in a study of blood T cell repertoires in COVID-19. Produced via immunoSEQ multiplex PCR; TCRdb's table is partial and in-frame only. The sample has about 310,000 clones; 87% are singletons. The material sequenced was PBMCs or T cells enriched from blood (not recorded which). The receptors come from a woman under 30 who had recovered from COVID-19.

V is TRBV19 and J is TRBJ1-1; no definite D call. This CDR3 contains 15 residues. From germline, CDR1 is LNHDA and CDR2 SQIVND (reference sequence). V was shortened by 3 bases and J by 8 bases, with 19 bases between the two germline ends. The CDR3, as DNA: TGTGCCAGTAGTATGATACCCTTCCAGAGGGCAGAAGCTTTCTTT. The encoded protein is CASSMIPFQRAEAFF.

V and J are TRBV27 and TRBJ1-2, with 8 bases matching TRBD1. This CDR3 contains 16 residues. Per the germline V gene, CDR1 is MNHEY and CDR2 is SMNVEV (reference sequence). The trim removed 10 bases at V and 0 bases at J, leaving 13 bases unmatched. CDR3 DNA sequence: TGTGCCACGAAAGAGGACAGGGTAGTCTCTAACTATGGCTACACCTTC. It codes for CATKEDRVVSNYGYTF.

The chain has TRBV4-3 and TRBJ1-5; 7 bases align to TRBD1. The CDR3 loop spans 20 amino acids. The germline gives CDR1 LGHNA, CDR2 YSLEER. Trimming at V came to 2 bases and at J to 2 bases, leaving 18 bases not matched to a gene. The CDR3 protein is CASSQSFILQGIRGNQPQHF. CDR3 nucleotides: TGCGCCAGCAGCCAATCTTTCATTTTACAGGGGATTCGGGGCAATCAGCCCCAGCATTTT.

The chain is built from TRBV19 and TRBJ2-3; D gene uncertain. This CDR3 is 13 amino acids long. CDR1 and CDR2 (germline): LNHDA, SQIVND (reference sequence). The V end was cut by 10 bases, the J end by 1 base, with 12 bases between. The CDR3 DNA reads as TGTGCCACCTTAGCTTTAGGCACAGATACGCAGTATTTT. Protein: CATLALGTDTQYF.

This clone has a single count. The chain combines TRBV5-4 with TRBJ2-3, with D possibly being TRBD1 (5 bases). Germline CDR1 and CDR2: SGHNT and YYREEE (reference sequence). The CDR3 contains 14 residues. The V gene lost 4 bases and the J gene lost 4 bases, with 13 bases spanning the gap. The chain's CDR3 is CASSVRDFADTQYF. The CDR3 nucleotides are TGTGCCAGCAGCGTCAGGGATTTCGCAGATACGCAGTATTTT.

The sample holds a few counts of this clone. The chain uses TRBV7-9 and TRBJ2-7, with TRBD1 identical over 7 bases. V shed 0 bases, J shed 2 bases, and the junction held 7 bases outside the gene matches. CDR1 is SEHNR and CDR2 is FQNEAQ in the germline V gene (reference sequence). This CDR3 region has 16 residues. The DNA for the CDR3 is TGTGCCAGCAGCTTAGCGTCCGGACAGGCTACCTACGAGCAGTACTTC. It translates to CASSLASGQATYEQYF.

The J gene is TRBJ1-3, the V gene TRBV9, with D unresolved. V was cut by 4 bases and J by 0 bases, with 11 bases left in between. Germline V gives CDR1 SGDLS, CDR2 YYNGEE. CDR3 length: 15 residues. The CDR3 sequence: CASSPDGASGNTIYF. As DNA, the CDR3 is TGTGCCAGCAGCCCCGATGGAGCCTCTGGAAACACCATATATTTT.

The CDR3 loop reads CASSIGQGYFDGYTF. CDR3 in DNA: TGTGCCAGCAGTATCGGACAGGGCTATTTTGATGGCTACACCTTC. This chain uses TRBV6-5 with TRBJ1-2; 8 nucleotides match TRBD1. CDR1 and CDR2 from the germline V gene are MNHEY and SVGAGI. V was clipped by 5 bases and J by 6 bases; unmatched bases: 11. This CDR3 is 15 amino acids long.

The J gene is TRBJ1-6, the V gene TRBV5-1; perhaps TRBD1 as D (5 bases). CDR3 length: 15 residues. Germline CDR1 is SGHRS and CDR2 is YFSETQ. V was cut by 0 bases and J by 6 bases, with 10 bases left in between. The CDR3 coding sequence is TGCGCCAGCAGCTTGGTAGTTCAGGGTAATTCACCCCTCCACTTT. Translated: CASSLVVQGNSPLHF.

This chain uses TRBV15 with TRBJ2-1; tentative D call: TRBD2 (6 bases). The CDR3 has 13 residues. Per the germline V gene, CDR1 is LNHNV and CDR2 is YYDKDF (reference sequence). Trimming shortened V by 1 base and J by 10 bases, and 11 bases separated the two germline ends. The CDR3 spells CATSRALAGEQFF. The DNA of the CDR3 is TGTGCCACCAGCAGAGCACTAGCAGGGGAGCAGTTCTTC.

CDR3 protein: CASSPTGEGYGYTF. In DNA form, the CDR3 reads TGTGCCAGCTCACCCACAGGGGAAGGCTATGGCTACACCTTC. This chain links TRBV18 with TRBJ1-2; 7 nucleotides match TRBD1. The CDR3 covers 14 residues. Germline CDR1 and CDR2: KGHSH and LQKENI. Trimming removed 3 bases from V and 4 bases from J; junction bases left unmatched: 5. Full variable domain (rest looked up from reference TRBV18 and TRBJ1-2): NAGVMQNPRHLVRRRGQEARLRCSPMKGHSHVYWYRQLPEEGLKFMVYLQKENIIDESGMPKERFSAEFPKEGPSILRIQQVVRGDSAAYFCASSPTGEGYGYTFGSGTRLTVV.

The gene calls are TRBV7-9 and TRBJ1-3; possible D gene TRBD1, 6 bases. Trimming cost V 2 bases and J 2 bases, with 16 bases left between them. This CDR3 has 17 residues. CDR1 and CDR2 (germline): SEHNR, FQNEAQ (reference sequence). The CDR3 here is CASSLFSGGTTGNTIYF. The CDR3 DNA sequence: TGTGCCAGCAGCTTATTTTCCGGTGGGACAACTGGAAACACCATATATTTT.